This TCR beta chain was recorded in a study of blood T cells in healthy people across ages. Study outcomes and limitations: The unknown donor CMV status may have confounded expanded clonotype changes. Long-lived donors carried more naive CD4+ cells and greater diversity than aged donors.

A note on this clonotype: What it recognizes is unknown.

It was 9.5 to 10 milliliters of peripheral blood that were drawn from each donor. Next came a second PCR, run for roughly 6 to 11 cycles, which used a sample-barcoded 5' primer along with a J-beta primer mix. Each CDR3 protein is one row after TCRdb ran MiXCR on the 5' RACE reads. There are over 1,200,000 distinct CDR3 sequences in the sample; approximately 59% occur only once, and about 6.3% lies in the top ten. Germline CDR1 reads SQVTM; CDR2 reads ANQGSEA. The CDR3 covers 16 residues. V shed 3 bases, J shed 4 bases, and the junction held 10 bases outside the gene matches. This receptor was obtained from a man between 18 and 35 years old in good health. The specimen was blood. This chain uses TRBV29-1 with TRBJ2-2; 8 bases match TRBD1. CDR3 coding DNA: TGCAGCGTTGAGTTCCCAGGGGGCGGTAGCACCGGGGAGCTGTTTTTT. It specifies CSVEFPGGGSTGELFF.